What follows are 4 T cell receptor beta chains derived from one specimen sequenced in a study of breast tumors, draining lymph nodes, adjacent tissues. A single record per CDR3 protein comes from TCRdb applying MiXCR to the multiplex PCR reads. The sample has approximately 280,000 distinct CDR3 sequences; under 35% are singletons. Breast cancer patients provided tissue from their axillary draining lymph nodes. The specimen was axillary lymph node tissue. These receptors were taken from a female donor with breast cancer. Some clones in this sample may be carry-over from other donors' samples.

Ten or more counts support this clonotype. This chain links TRBV27 with TRBJ2-2; TRBD1 might be the D (5 bases). This CDR3 contains 16 residues. Germline assignment: CDR1 MNHEY and CDR2 SMNVEV (reference sequence). Trimming pared 6 bases from V and 3 bases from J, leaving 17 bases between. The DNA of the CDR3 is TGTGCCAGCAGCTACGTTAGGGGAAGGGACACCGGGGAGCTGTTTTTT. It codes for CASSYVRGRDTGELFF.

In its sample, this clonotype was seen a few times. The J gene is TRBJ2-1, the V gene TRBV28; D is perhaps TRBD2 (6 bases). Germline V lookup: CDR1 MDHEN, CDR2 SYDVKM. This CDR3 is built from 15 residues. V dropped 10 bases and J dropped 1 base, with 17 bases sitting between them. CDR3 nucleotides: TGTGCCACCGTCTCCGGCGGGGTATCCTACAATGAGCAGTTCTTC. Translated: CATVSGGVSYNEQFF.

Comment on this clonotype: This may stem from a read error, because a much larger clone lies one nucleotide away. J is TRBJ2-5 and V is TRBV11-2, with D possibly being TRBD1 or TRBD2 (5 bases each). This CDR3 comprises 15 residues. Looked up from germline, CDR1 is SGHAT and CDR2 is FQNNGV. Trimming pared 0 bases from V and 5 bases from J, leaving 13 bases between. The CDR3 DNA reads as TGTGCCAGCAGCTTAGATCACGGGACCGCGGAGACCCAGTACTTC. Translation gives CASSLDHGTAETQYF. The full variable domain, its missing parts supplied by reference TRBV11-2 and TRBJ2-5, is EAGVAQSPRYKIIEKRQSVAFWCNPISGHATLYWYQQILGQGPKLLIQFQNNGVVDDSQLPKDRFSAERLKGVDSTLKIQPAKLEDSAVYLCASSLDHGTAETQYFGPGTRLLVL.

This clonotype showed up many times. The chain has TRBV7-9 and TRBJ1-4, with D possibly TRBD1 on 6 matching bases. This CDR3 comprises 12 residues. Germline assignment: CDR1 SEHNR and CDR2 FQNEAQ (reference sequence). The CDR3 bases are TGTGCGATTGGGGGCGCGGGTGAAAAACTGTTTTTT. Translated: CAIGGAGEKLFF.